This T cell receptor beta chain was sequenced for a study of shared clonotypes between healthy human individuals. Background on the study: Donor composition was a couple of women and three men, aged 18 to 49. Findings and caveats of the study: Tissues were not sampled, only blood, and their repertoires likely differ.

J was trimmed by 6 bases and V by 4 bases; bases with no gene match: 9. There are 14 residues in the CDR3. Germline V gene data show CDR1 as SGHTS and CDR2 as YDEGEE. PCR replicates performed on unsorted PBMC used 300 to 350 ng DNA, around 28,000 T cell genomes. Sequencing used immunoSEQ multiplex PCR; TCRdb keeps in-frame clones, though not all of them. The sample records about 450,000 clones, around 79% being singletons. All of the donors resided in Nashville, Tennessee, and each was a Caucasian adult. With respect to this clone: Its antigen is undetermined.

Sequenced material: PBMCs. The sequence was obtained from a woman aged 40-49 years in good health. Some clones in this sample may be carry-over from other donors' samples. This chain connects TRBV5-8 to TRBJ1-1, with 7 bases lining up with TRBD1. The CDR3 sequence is CASSQEKGAAEAFF. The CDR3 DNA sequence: TGTGCCAGCAGCCAGGAAAAGGGGGCCGCTGAAGCTTTCTTT.